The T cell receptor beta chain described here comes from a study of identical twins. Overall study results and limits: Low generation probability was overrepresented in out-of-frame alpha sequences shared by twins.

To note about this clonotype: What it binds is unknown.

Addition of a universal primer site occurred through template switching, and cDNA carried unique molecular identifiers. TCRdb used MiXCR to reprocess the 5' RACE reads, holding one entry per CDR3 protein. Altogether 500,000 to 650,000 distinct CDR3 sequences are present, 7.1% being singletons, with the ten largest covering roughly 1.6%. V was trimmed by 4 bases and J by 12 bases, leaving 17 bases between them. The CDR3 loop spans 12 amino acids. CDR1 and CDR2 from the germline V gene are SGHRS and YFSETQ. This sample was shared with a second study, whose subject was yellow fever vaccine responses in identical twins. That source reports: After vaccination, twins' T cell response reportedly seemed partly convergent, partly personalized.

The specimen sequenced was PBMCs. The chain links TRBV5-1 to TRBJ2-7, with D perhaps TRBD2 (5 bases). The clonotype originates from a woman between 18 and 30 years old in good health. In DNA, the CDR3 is TGCGCCAGCAGCGAGGGTCGGGCCCCTTTGTACTTC. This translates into CASSEGRAPLYF.